Following are 9 T cell receptor beta chains from one sample sequenced in a study of beta chain features in type 1 diabetes. As every portion of the isolated RNA was reverse transcribed, the sequencing read expressed TCRB transcripts. Generated by immunoSEQ multiplex PCR, the TCRdb table keeps only in-frame clones and is missing some. The sample records under 300,000 clones, roughly 11% being singletons. Study observations and caveats: In every one of the four CD4+ subsets, TCRB CDR3s were moderately but significantly shorter in Type 1 diabetes patients.

Their recognized antigens are unknown. The sequenced material came from naive CD4+ T cells from blood. Receptors originate from a man younger than 45 with type 1 diabetes.

This clone was observed a handful of times. The V and J genes are TRBV4-2 and TRBJ2-3; 9 bases agree with TRBD1. From germline, CDR1 is LGHNA and CDR2 YNFKEQ. The V segment lost 0 bases and the J segment 2 bases; nucleotides outside the gene matches: 3. CDR3 size: 16 residues. The CDR3 bases are TGTGCCAGCAGCCAAGAAGGGACAGGGCCCACAGATACGCAGTATTTT. It codes for CASSQEGTGPTDTQYF.

This clone was seen more than once but under ten times. One junction end disagrees with the germline gene, perhaps due to a read error. The V gene is TRBV6-5, the J gene TRBJ1-3; TRBD1 is a possible D gene (6 bases). Germline CDR1 MNHEY, CDR2 SVGAGI. This CDR3 contains 12 residues. The CDR3: CAISESAGQSYF. In DNA, the CDR3 is TGTGCCATCAGTGAGTCAGCTGGACAGAGCTATTTT.

This clone was counted between two and nine times. The chain links TRBV5-1 to TRBJ2-1; TRBD1 is a possible D gene (6 bases). Germline assignment: CDR1 SGHRS and CDR2 YFSETQ. With 3 bases removed from V and 0 bases from J, the gap between germline ends came to 16 bases. This CDR3 has 17 amino acids. The DNA of the CDR3 is TGCGCCAGCAGCTCACTTCAGGGGTCTCGCTCCTACAATGAGCAGTTCTTC. It encodes CASSSLQGSRSYNEQFF.

V gene TRBV7-9 combines with J gene TRBJ1-2; D is unclear. The V gene's germline CDR1 is SEHNR and CDR2 FQNEAQ (reference sequence). The CDR3 is made up of 15 amino acids. Trimming removed 1 base at V and 1 base at J, with 10 bases between. CDR3 sequence reads: CASSLVSRRNYGYTF. The CDR3 DNA reads TGTGCCAGCAGCTTAGTCTCTAGACGTAACTATGGCTACACCTTC. The full variable domain, in which reference TRBV7-9 and TRBJ1-2 provide the parts outside the CDR3, is DTGVSQNPRHKITKRGQNVTFRCDPISEHNRLYWYRQTLGQGPEFLTYFQNEAQLEKSRLLSDRFSAERPKGSFSTLEIQRTEQGDSAMYLCASSLVSRRNYGYTFGSGTRLTVV.

The V and J genes are TRBV19 and TRBJ1-5; the match to TRBD1 covers 9 bases. The CDR3 is 19 residues long. With 1 base clipped from V and 4 bases from J, the junction kept 14 bases outside the gene matches. Germline lookup yields CDR1 LNHDA and CDR2 SQIVND (reference sequence). In nucleotides, the CDR3 is TGTGCCAGTAGTATAGTCCTTGAGGACAGGGGAGCGAGGAATCAGCCCCAGCATTTT. This translates into CASSIVLEDRGARNQPQHF.

The CDR3 DNA is TGTGCCAGCAGCTTGAGGGCAGGGGGTTGGAATGAGCAGTTCTTC. Residues: CASSLRAGGWNEQFF. This sequence joins TRBV5-6 and TRBJ2-1; 7 nucleotides agree with TRBD1. The CDR3 consists of 15 residues. Germline CDR1 reads SGHDT; CDR2 reads YYEEEE. Trimming at V came to 1 base and at J to 7 bases, leaving 8 bases not matched to a gene.

The chain combines TRBV7-9 with TRBJ2-1; D is undetermined. With 4 bases removed from V and 8 bases from J, the gap between germline ends came to 21 bases. This CDR3 has 16 residues. Germline CDR1 is SEHNR and CDR2 is FQNEAQ (reference sequence). The CDR3 here is CASSSQLNIRYDEQFF. CDR3 bases: TGTGCCAGCAGCTCCCAACTAAACATCCGTTACGATGAGCAGTTCTTC. The full variable domain, rest sourced from reference TRBV7-9 and TRBJ2-1, is DTGVSQNPRHKITKRGQNVTFRCDPISEHNRLYWYRQTLGQGPEFLTYFQNEAQLEKSRLLSDRFSAERPKGSFSTLEIQRTEQGDSAMYLCASSSQLNIRYDEQFFGPGTRLTVL.

A few counts support this clone. The gene calls are TRBV30 and TRBJ2-1; D is uncertain. CDR1 and CDR2 from the germline V gene are GTSNPN and SVGIG (reference sequence). The CDR3 is 14 amino acids. CDR3 in amino acids: CATKSVSSYNEQFF. The CDR3 DNA follows: TGTGCTACCAAATCGGTTAGCTCCTACAATGAGCAGTTCTTC.

The V gene is TRBV28, the J gene TRBJ1-1; 7 nucleotides agree with TRBD1. Germline trimming cut 4 bases from V and 6 bases from J; bases unmatched to any gene: 8. Germline CDR1 reads MDHEN; CDR2 reads SYDVKM. The CDR3 is made up of 14 amino acids. For the CDR3, the DNA is TGTGCCAGCAGTTCCGGGGACAGACAAGCTGAAGCTTTCTTT. It yields the protein CASSSGDRQAEAFF.